One and the same sample provided the 9 T cell receptor beta chains below, sequenced in a study of cytomegalovirus exposure and HLA in healthy donors. A multiplex PCR was run with 60 Vbeta primers and 13 Jbeta primers. Clones were read by immunoSEQ multiplex PCR, and TCRdb kept only the in-frame ones, dropping some. Found here are approximately 100,000 clones, 60% to 75% of them singletons; the top ten hold less than 2%. The sequenced material came from PBMCs. The source of these receptors is a woman aged 40 to 49 in good health and CMV-seronegative.

With respect to this clone: Its ends do not fully match the called genes, so a read error is possible. V gene TRBV7-9 combines with J gene TRBJ1-3, with TRBD1 as a possible D gene (6 bases). The CDR3 contains 17 residues. Germline V lookup: CDR1 SEHNR, CDR2 FQNEAQ (reference sequence). The CDR3: CSSSLTGGQRSGNTIYF. The DNA for the CDR3 is TGTTCCAGCAGCTTAACTGGAGGACAGCGATCTGGAAACACCATATATTTT.

This chain joins TRBV6-5 and TRBJ1-1, with D uncertain. The CDR3 covers 13 residues. Germline-derived CDR1 and CDR2 are MNHEY and SVGAGI. Trimming shortened V by 6 bases and J by 0 bases, and 8 bases separated the two germline ends. The CDR3 coding sequence is TGTGCCAGCAGCTTCCTTTTGAACACTGAAGCTTTCTTT. It encodes CASSFLLNTEAFF.

The chain uses TRBV13 and TRBJ2-7; TRBD1 matches 8 bases. V lost 8 bases and J lost 0; bases outside the gene matches: 9. Germline CDR1 and CDR2: PRHDT and FYEKMQ (reference sequence). This CDR3 spans 15 amino acids. The CDR3 sequence is CASRLQGANSYEQYF. In DNA form, the CDR3 reads TGTGCCAGCCGACTCCAGGGGGCCAACTCCTACGAGCAGTACTTC.

This sequence joins TRBV19 and TRBJ2-7, with D perhaps TRBD2 (7 bases). This CDR3 is built from 12 residues. Germline values: CDR1 LNHDA, CDR2 SQIVND (reference sequence). V lost 7 bases to trimming and J lost 6 bases, with 13 bases between them. CDR3 coding DNA: TGTGCCAGTATCGGACTAGGGGGCGAGCAGTACTTC. Residues: CASIGLGGEQYF.

The V and J genes are TRBV28 and TRBJ2-1; 9 bases agree with TRBD1. The length of the CDR3 is 13 residues. Germline values: CDR1 MDHEN, CDR2 SYDVKM. Trimming took 6 bases from V and 15 from J; bases not matched to a gene: 12. The CDR3 sequence: CASRLGTGKEWFF. DNA of the CDR3: TGTGCCAGCAGGCTCGGGACAGGGAAGGAATGGTTCTTC.

This chain joins TRBV2 and TRBJ2-1; 10 bases map to TRBD2. The CDR3 is 16 residues long. Germline assignment: CDR1 SNHLY and CDR2 FYNNEI. J gave up 9 bases and V 6 bases, and 14 bases lay outside the gene matches. The CDR3 is CASRGGLAGADGEQFF. For the CDR3, the DNA is TGTGCCAGCAGGGGAGGGCTAGCGGGAGCGGACGGTGAGCAGTTCTTC.

The chain links TRBV7-6 to TRBJ1-3; TRBD1 agrees at 7 bases. The V and J ends lost 4 bases and 2 bases, in that order; junction bases with no gene match: 5. Per germline, CDR1 SGHVS and CDR2 FNYEAQ. This CDR3 is built from 15 residues. The CDR3 bases are TGTGCCAGCAGCTCTACAGGGGCGCCTGGAAACACCATATATTTT. The encoded protein is CASSSTGAPGNTIYF.

The table lists this clone with a few counts. This chain uses TRBV5-1 with TRBJ1-1; D is perhaps TRBD1 (5 bases). Looked up from germline, CDR1 is SGHRS and CDR2 is YFSETQ. This CDR3 region has 13 residues. Trimming stripped 1 base from V and 4 bases from J, with 8 bases between. This CDR3 is CASSLRGGTEAFF. The DNA for the CDR3 is TGCGCCAGCAGCTTGCGGGGGGGCACTGAAGCTTTCTTT. The full variable domain, its missing parts supplied by reference TRBV5-1 and TRBJ1-1, is KAGVTQTPRYLIKTRGQQVTLSCSPISGHRSVSWYQQTPGQGLQFLFEYFSETQRNKGNFPGRFSGRQFSNSRSEMNVSTLELGDSALYLCASSLRGGTEAFFGQGTRLTVV.

The chain employs TRBV9 and TRBJ2-5; D might be TRBD2 (5 bases). The CDR3 spans 15 residues. Trimming took 0 bases from V and 0 from J, leaving 9 bases between them. Germline V gene lookup returns CDR1 SGDLS and CDR2 YYNGEE. As DNA, the CDR3 is TGTGCCAGCAGCGTAGAAGGACTGTACCAAGAGACCCAGTACTTC. This encodes CASSVEGLYQETQYF.